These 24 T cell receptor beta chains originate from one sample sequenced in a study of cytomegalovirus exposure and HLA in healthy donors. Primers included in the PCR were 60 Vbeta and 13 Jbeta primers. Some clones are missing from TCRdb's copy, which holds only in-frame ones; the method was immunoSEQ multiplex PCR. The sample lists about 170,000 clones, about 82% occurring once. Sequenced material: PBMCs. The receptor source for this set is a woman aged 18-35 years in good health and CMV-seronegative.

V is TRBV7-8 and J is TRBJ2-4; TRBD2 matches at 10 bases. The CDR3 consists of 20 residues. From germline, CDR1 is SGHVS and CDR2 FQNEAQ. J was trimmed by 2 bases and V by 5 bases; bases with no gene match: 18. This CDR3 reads CASSRTAGLAGATSKNIQYF. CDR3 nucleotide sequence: TGTGCCAGCAGCCGAACCGCTGGTCTAGCGGGGGCGACCTCCAAAAACATTCAGTACTTC.

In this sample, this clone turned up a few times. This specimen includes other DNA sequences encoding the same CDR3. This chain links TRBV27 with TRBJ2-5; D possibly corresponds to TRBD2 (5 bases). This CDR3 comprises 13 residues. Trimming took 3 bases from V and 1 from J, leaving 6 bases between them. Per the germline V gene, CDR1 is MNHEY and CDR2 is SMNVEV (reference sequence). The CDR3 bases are TGTGCCAGCAGTTTTGAGGGCCAAGAGACCCAGTACTTC. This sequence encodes CASSFEGQETQYF.

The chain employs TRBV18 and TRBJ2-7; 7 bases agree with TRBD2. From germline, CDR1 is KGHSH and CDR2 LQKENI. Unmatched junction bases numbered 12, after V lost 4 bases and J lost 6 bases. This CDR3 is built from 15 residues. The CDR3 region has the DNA TGTGCCAGCTCACTCGCTAGCGGAAAAGGGGTCGAGCAGTACTTC. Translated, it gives CASSLASGKGVEQYF.

CDR3 in amino acids: CSGGLAGVFKEQFF. The CDR3 DNA is TGCAGCGGGGGACTAGCGGGAGTTTTTAAGGAGCAGTTCTTC. The V gene is TRBV29-1, the J gene TRBJ2-1, with 14 bases matching TRBD2. The CDR3 loop spans 14 amino acids. J lost 10 bases, V lost 7 bases, and 9 bases had no gene match. Germline loops: CDR1 SQVTM, CDR2 ANQGSEA.

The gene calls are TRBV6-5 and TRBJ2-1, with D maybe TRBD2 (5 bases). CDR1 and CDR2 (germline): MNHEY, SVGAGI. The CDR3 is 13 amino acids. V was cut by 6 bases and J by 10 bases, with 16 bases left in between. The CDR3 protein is CASRGPGVHEQFF. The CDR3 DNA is TGTGCCAGCAGGGGCCCCGGGGTTCACGAGCAGTTCTTC.

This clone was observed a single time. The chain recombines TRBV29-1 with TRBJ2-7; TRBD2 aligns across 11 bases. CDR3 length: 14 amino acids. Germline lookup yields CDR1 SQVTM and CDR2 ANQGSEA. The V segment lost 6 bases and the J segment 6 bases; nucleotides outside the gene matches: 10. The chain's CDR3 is CSVSTLAGGIEQYF. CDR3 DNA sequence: TGCAGCGTCTCCACCTTAGCGGGAGGGATCGAGCAGTACTTC.

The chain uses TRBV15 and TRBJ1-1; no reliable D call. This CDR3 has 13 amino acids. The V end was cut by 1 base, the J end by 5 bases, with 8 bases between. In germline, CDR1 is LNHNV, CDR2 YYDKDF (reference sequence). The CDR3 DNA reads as TGTGCCACCAGCAGAGGAGGAGGGACTGAAGCTTTCTTT. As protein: CATSRGGGTEAFF.

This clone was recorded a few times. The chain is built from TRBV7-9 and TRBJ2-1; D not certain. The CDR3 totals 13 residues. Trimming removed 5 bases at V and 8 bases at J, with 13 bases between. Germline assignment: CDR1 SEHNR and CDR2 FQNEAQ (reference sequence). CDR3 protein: CASSPLPTDEQFF. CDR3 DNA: TGTGCCAGCAGCCCTCTCCCTACCGATGAGCAGTTCTTC.

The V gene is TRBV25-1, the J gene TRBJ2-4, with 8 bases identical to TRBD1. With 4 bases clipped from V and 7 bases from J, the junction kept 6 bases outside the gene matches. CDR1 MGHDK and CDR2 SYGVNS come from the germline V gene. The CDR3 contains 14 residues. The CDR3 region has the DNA TGTGCCAGCAGTGGGGTGACAGGGGCGAACATTCAGTACTTC. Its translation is CASSGVTGANIQYF.

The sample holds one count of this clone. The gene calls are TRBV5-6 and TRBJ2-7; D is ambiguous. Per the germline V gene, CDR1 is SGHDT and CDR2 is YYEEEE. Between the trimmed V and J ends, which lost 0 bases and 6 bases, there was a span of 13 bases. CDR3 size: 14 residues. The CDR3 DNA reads TGTGCCAGCAGCTTGGGACAATATTCTCTCGAGCAGTACTTC. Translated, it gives CASSLGQYSLEQYF.

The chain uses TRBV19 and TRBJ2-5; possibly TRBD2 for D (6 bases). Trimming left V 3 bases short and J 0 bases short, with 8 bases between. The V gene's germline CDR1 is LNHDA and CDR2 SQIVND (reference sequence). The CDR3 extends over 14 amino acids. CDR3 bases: TGTGCCAGTAGTATTGGAGGGTACCAAGAGACCCAGTACTTC. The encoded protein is CASSIGGYQETQYF.

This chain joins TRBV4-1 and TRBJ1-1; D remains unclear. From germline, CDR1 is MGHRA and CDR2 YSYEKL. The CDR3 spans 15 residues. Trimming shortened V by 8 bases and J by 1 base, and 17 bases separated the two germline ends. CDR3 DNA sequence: TGCGCCAGCGGAACCTTATCGCCGGGGAACACTGAAGCTTTCTTT. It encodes CASGTLSPGNTEAFF.

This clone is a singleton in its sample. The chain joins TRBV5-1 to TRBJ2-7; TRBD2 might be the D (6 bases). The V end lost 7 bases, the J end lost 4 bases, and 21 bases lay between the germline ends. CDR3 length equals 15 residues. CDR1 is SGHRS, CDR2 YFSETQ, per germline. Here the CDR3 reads CASAPGGAGLYEQYF. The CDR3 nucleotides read TGCGCCAGCGCCCCCGGAGGGGCAGGGCTATACGAGCAGTACTTC.

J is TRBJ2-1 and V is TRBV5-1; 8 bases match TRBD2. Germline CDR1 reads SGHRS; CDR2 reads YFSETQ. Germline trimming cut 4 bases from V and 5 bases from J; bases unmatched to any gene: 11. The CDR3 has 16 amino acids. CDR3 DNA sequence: TGCGCCAGCAGCGGGGCTAGCGGGCGAACTAACAATGAGCAGTTCTTC. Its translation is CASSGASGRTNNEQFF. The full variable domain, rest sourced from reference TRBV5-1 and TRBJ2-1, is KAGVTQTPRYLIKTRGQQVTLSCSPISGHRSVSWYQQTPGQGLQFLFEYFSETQRNKGNFPGRFSGRQFSNSRSEMNVSTLELGDSALYLCASSGASGRTNNEQFFGPGTRLTVL.

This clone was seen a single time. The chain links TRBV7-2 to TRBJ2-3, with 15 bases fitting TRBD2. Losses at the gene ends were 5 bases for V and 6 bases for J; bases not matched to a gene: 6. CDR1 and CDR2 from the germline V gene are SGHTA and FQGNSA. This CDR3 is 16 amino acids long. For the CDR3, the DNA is TGTGCCAGCAGCCGAGGACTAGCGGGAGGGGGGGATACGCAGTATTTT. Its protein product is CASSRGLAGGGDTQYF.

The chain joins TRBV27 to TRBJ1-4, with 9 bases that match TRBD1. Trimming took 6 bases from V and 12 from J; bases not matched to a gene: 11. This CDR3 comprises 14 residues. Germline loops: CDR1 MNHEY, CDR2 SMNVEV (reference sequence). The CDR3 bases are TGTGCCAGCAGGCTACAGGGGGCGGGGGGAGAACTGTTTTTT. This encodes CASRLQGAGGELFF.

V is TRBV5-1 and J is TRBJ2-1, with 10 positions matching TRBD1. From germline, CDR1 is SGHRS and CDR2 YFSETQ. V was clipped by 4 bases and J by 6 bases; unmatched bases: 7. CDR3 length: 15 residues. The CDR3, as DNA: TGCGCCAGCAGCCAGGACAGGGGGTTTATCAATGAGCAGTTCTTC. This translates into CASSQDRGFINEQFF.

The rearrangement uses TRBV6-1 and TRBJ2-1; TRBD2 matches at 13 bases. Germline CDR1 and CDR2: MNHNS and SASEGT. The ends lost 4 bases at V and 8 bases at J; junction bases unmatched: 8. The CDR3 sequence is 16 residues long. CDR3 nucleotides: TGTGCCAGCAGTGCCCGGACTAGCGGGAGTCTCGATGAGCAGTTCTTC. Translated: CASSARTSGSLDEQFF.

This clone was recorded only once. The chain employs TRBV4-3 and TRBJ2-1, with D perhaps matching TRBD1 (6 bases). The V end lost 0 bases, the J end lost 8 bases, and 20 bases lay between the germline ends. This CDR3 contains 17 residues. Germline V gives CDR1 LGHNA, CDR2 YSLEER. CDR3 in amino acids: CASSQDRRTARSDEQFF. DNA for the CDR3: TGCGCCAGCAGCCAAGATAGGAGGACAGCCCGTTCGGATGAGCAGTTCTTC.

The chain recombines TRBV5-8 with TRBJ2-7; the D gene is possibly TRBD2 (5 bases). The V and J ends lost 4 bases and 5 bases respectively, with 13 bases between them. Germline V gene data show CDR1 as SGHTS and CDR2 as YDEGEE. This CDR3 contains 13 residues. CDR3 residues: CASSRRSRNEQYF. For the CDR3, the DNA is TGTGCCAGCAGCCGGAGGTCTAGGAACGAGCAGTACTTC. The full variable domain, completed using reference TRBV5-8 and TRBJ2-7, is EAGVTQSPTHLIKTRGQQATLRCSPISGHTSVYWYQQALGLGLQFLLWYDEGEERNRGNFPPRFSGRQFPNYSSELNVNALELEDSALYLCASSRRSRNEQYFGPGTRLTVT.

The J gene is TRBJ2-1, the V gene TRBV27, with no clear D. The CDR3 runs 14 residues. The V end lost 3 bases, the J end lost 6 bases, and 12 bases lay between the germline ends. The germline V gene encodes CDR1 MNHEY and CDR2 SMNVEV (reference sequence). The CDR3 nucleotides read TGTGCCAGCAGTTTGCAGCGATTCTCCAATGAGCAGTTCTTC. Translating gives CASSLQRFSNEQFF.

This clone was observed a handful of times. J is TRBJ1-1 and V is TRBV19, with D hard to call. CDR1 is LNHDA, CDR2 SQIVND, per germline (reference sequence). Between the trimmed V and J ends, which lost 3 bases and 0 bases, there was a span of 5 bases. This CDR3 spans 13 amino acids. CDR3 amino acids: CASSISVNTEAFF. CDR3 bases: TGTGCCAGTAGTATTTCAGTGAACACTGAAGCTTTCTTT.

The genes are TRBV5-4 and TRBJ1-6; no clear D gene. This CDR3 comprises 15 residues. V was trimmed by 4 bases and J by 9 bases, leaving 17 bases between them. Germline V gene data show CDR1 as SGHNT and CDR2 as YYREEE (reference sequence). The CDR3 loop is CASSPSGIDSSPLHF. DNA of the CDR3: TGTGCCAGCAGCCCTTCGGGTATTGATAGTTCACCCCTCCACTTT.

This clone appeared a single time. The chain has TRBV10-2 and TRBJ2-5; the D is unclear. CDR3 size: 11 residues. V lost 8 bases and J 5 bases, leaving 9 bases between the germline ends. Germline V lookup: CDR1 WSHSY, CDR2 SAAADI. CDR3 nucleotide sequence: TGCGCCAGCGGTCCCGGGGAGACCCAGTACTTC. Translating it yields CASGPGETQYF.